Included here is one TCR beta chain sequence, with context. Its antigen is unidentified. These data come from a study of beta chain features in type 1 diabetes. Whole-study results and caveats: The question left open here concerned HLA type influencing TCRB rearrangement. Researchers caution that PCR might favor shorter templates, equally among patients and controls. Across all four CD4+ subsets, people with type 1 diabetes showed modestly shorter TCRB CDR3s. The naive, central memory and Treg TCRB repertoires looked more alike in patients than they did in healthy donors. Type 1 diabetes patients had fewer VDJ junction insertions and more deletions.

Expressed TCRB transcripts were sequenced because the isolated RNA had all been reverse transcribed beforehand. Sequencing was performed with immunoSEQ multiplex PCR; in TCRdb, only in-frame clones are kept and a portion is missing. The top ten hold nearly 0.09% of the sample, which has about 160,000 clones, 63% seen once. Trimming removed 7 bases from V and 5 bases from J; junction bases left unmatched: 5. In germline, CDR1 is GTSNPN, CDR2 SVGIG (reference sequence). The CDR3 is 13 amino acids. The V call is TRBV30, the J call TRBJ1-5; 10 nucleotides align to TRBD1. This clonotype was obtained from a man aged 25-45 years with type 1 diabetes. The sequenced sample consisted of naive CD4+ T cells from blood. The CDR3: CALSGTGDQPQHF. The CDR3 nucleotides read TGTGCCTTATCCGGGACAGGGGATCAGCCCCAGCATTTT.